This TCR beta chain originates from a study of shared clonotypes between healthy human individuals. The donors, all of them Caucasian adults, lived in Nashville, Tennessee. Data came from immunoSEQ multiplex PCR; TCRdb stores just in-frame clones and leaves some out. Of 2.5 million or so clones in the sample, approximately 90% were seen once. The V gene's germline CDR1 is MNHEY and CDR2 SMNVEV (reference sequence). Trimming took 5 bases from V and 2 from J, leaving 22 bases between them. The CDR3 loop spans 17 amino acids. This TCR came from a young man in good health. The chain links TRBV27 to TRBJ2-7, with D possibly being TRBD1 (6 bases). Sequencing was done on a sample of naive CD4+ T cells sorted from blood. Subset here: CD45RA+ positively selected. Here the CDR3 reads CASSHSRLTGATYEQYF. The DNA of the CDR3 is TGTGCCAGCAGTCACTCACGATTGACAGGCGCTACCTACGAGCAGTACTTC.